The 24 T cell receptor beta chains below all came from one sample that was sequenced in a study of shared clonotypes between healthy human individuals. The repertoire was sequenced with immunoSEQ multiplex PCR; TCRdb's copy has only in-frame clones and lacks some. The repertoire has over 700,000 clones, 55% to 80% of them found once; the top ten carry more than 1.5%. Sequencing was done on a sample of memory CD4+ T cells sorted from blood. Documented subset: CD45RA-negative fraction. Every receptor here comes from a woman aged 25 to 39 in good health.

This clone was counted ten times or more. V and J are TRBV25-1 and TRBJ1-4; the D gene is possibly TRBD1 (6 bases). The V gene lost 6 bases and the J gene lost 4 bases, with 12 bases spanning the gap. The CDR3 runs to 14 residues. Germline V gene sequence: CDR1 MGHDK, CDR2 SYGVNS. The CDR3 region is CASSPQGINEKLFF. Here the CDR3 DNA reads TGTGCCAGCAGCCCACAGGGAATTAATGAAAAACTGTTTTTT.

The count of this clone is one. The gene calls are TRBV19 and TRBJ2-1; the match to TRBD2 covers 12 bases. CDR1 and CDR2 (germline): LNHDA, SQIVND (reference sequence). The CDR3 spans 18 residues. Trimming removed 5 bases from V and 4 bases from J; junction bases left unmatched: 12. The CDR3 region has the DNA TGTGCCAGTAGTCGGGCTAGCGGGAGGGCCTCGAATTACAATGAGCAGTTCTTC. Protein product: CASSRASGRASNYNEQFF.

The chain joins TRBV7-2 to TRBJ2-7; weak D call: TRBD2 (6 bases). Germline CDR1 reads SGHTA; CDR2 reads FQGNSA. Trimming left V 3 bases short and J 0 bases short, with 12 bases between. The CDR3 runs to 15 residues. CDR3 in amino acids: CASSFVGTPSYEQYF. The CDR3 DNA follows: TGTGCCAGCAGCTTCGTCGGGACTCCCTCCTACGAGCAGTACTTC.

The DNA for the CDR3 is TGTGCCAGCAGCTTAGAGCCAGGTTACACTGAAGCTTTCTTT. Its translation: CASSLEPGYTEAFF. The chain carries TRBV11-2 and TRBJ1-1, with D unclear. V was cut by 0 bases and J by 3 bases, with 8 bases left in between. Germline values: CDR1 SGHAT, CDR2 FQNNGV. The CDR3 contains 14 residues.

A note on this clone: A much larger clonotype is one base distant, so this may be a read error. The chain links TRBV7-3 to TRBJ1-1, with D possibly matching TRBD1 (5 bases). The V end lost 4 bases, the J end lost 3 bases, and 9 bases lay between the germline ends. In germline, CDR1 is SGHTA, CDR2 FQGTGA. The CDR3 contains 13 residues. CDR3 DNA sequence: TGTGCCAGCAGCTCCCAGGGTTACACTGAAGCTTTCTTT. Translated, it gives CASSSQGYTEAFF. The whole variable domain, filled in from reference TRBV7-3 and TRBJ1-1, reads GAGVSQTPSNKVTEKGKYVELRCDPISGHTALYWYRQSLGQGPEFLIYFQGTGAADDSGLPNDRFFAVRPEGSVSTLKIQRTERGDSAVYLCASSSQGYTEAFFGQGTRLTVV.

The CDR3 loop reads CASQSQGPGELFF. For the CDR3, the DNA is TGTGCCAGCCAATCACAGGGCCCCGGGGAGCTGTTTTTT. The genes are TRBV28 and TRBJ2-2; tentatively, D is TRBD1 (6 bases). V lost 8 bases to trimming and J lost 6 bases, with 13 bases between them. Germline lookup yields CDR1 MDHEN and CDR2 SYDVKM. CDR3 length: 13 residues.

The chain employs TRBV11-2 and TRBJ2-7; 8 bases agree with TRBD1. This CDR3 has 14 residues. Germline loops: CDR1 SGHAT, CDR2 FQNNGV. After removal of 1 base from V and 4 bases from J, the junction contained 3 bases not matched to a gene. CDR3 coding DNA: TGTGCCAGCAGCTTAGGGAGACAGGGGTACGAGCAGTACTTC. Protein product: CASSLGRQGYEQYF.

This clone was counted between two and nine times. A clone one base away is much larger, so this may be a read error. J is TRBJ1-5 and V is TRBV2; D ambiguous. Trimming stripped 7 bases from V and 3 bases from J, with 4 bases between. Germline V CDR1 and CDR2: SNHLY, FYNNEI. The CDR3 covers 11 residues. CDR3 bases: TGTGCCAGCATGATCAATCAGCCCCAGCATTTT. As protein: CASMINQPQHF.

The chain employs TRBV20-1 and TRBJ1-2; D remains unclear. The CDR3 spans 11 residues. The germline gives CDR1 DFQATT, CDR2 SNEGSKA (reference sequence). With 5 bases removed from V and 10 bases from J, the gap between germline ends came to 14 bases. The CDR3 region has the DNA TGCAGTGCTTACCCCGGTCGGGACTACACCTTC. Its translation: CSAYPGRDYTF.

The chain couples TRBV10-1 to TRBJ2-5; D is unclear. CDR3 length: 11 residues. Trimming shortened V by 0 bases and J by 11 bases, and 7 bases separated the two germline ends. Germline lookup yields CDR1 WNHNN and CDR2 SYGVQD (reference sequence). In DNA form, the CDR3 reads TGCGCCAGCAGTGAGTCCCAGCTGCAGTACTTC. Translated: CASSESQLQYF.

This clone was seen repeatedly, ten times or more. J is TRBJ2-1 and V is TRBV29-1, with TRBD1 as a possible D gene (5 bases). Germline CDR1 is SQVTM and CDR2 is ANQGSEA. CDR3 length equals 12 residues. The ends were cut back, 4 bases at V and 3 bases at J, with 7 bases in the middle. CDR3 in amino acids: CSVGQSYNEQFF. For the CDR3, the DNA is TGCAGCGTTGGACAGAGCTACAATGAGCAGTTCTTC.

The V and J genes are TRBV27 and TRBJ2-7, with TRBD2 matching over 10 bases. Germline V CDR1 and CDR2: MNHEY, SMNVEV (reference sequence). After removal of 6 bases from V and 2 bases from J, the junction contained 4 bases not matched to a gene. The CDR3 runs to 14 residues. The chain's CDR3 is CASSKAGGTYEQYF. CDR3 sequence (DNA): TGTGCCAGCAGCAAAGCGGGAGGGACCTACGAGCAGTACTTC.

The gene calls are TRBV7-8 and TRBJ2-1; TRBD1 matches 10 bases. This CDR3 has 15 residues. The germline V gene has CDR1 SGHVS and CDR2 FQNEAQ. V dropped 10 bases and J dropped 6; count of bases not matched to a gene: 12. CDR3 in amino acids: CATSHFRDRGNEQFF. Here the CDR3 DNA reads TGTGCCACCTCCCATTTCCGGGACAGGGGCAATGAGCAGTTCTTC.

This clone came up a few times. The same CDR3 can be traced to other DNA sequences in this sample. The chain joins TRBV5-1 to TRBJ2-1; 10 bases match TRBD2. Trimming took 4 bases from V and 3 from J; bases not matched to a gene: 4. Germline CDR1 SGHRS, CDR2 YFSETQ. There are 15 residues in the CDR3. The CDR3 DNA reads as TGCGCCAGCAGCACCTCTAGCGGGAGCTACAATGAGCAGTTCTTC. This encodes CASSTSSGSYNEQFF.

The V call is TRBV29-1, the J call TRBJ1-1; 8 nucleotides align to TRBD1. The germline gives CDR1 SQVTM, CDR2 ANQGSEA. Trimming at V came to 6 bases and at J to 7 bases, leaving 7 bases not matched to a gene. This CDR3 contains 12 residues. The CDR3 loop reads CSVGDRGNEAFF. The CDR3 DNA reads as TGCAGCGTCGGCGACAGGGGTAATGAAGCTTTCTTT.

The gene calls are TRBV5-1 and TRBJ1-4; D may be TRBD1 (5 bases). V lost 2 bases and J lost 8, with 19 bases in between. Germline V gene data show CDR1 as SGHRS and CDR2 as YFSETQ. The CDR3 consists of 16 residues. The CDR3 here is CASSFGLRGQEEKLFF. CDR3 in DNA: TGCGCCAGCAGCTTCGGGTTGAGGGGTCAGGAGGAAAAACTGTTTTTT.

The chain has TRBV28 and TRBJ1-1; D is ambiguous. This CDR3 has 12 amino acids. Germline V gene sequence: CDR1 MDHEN, CDR2 SYDVKM. Trimming left V 1 base short and J 7 bases short, with 7 bases between. The DNA of the CDR3 is TGTGCCAGCAGTTTATTCAAGCATGAAGCTTTCTTT. It codes for CASSLFKHEAFF.

This clone was seen a handful of times. The J gene is TRBJ1-5, the V gene TRBV2, with a weak D call TRBD1 (5 bases). Trimming shortened V by 7 bases and J by 5 bases, and 12 bases separated the two germline ends. Germline CDR1 SNHLY, CDR2 FYNNEI. The CDR3 has 13 amino acids. CDR3 sequence reads: CASNVQGYQPQHF. DNA for the CDR3: TGTGCCAGCAATGTCCAGGGCTATCAGCCCCAGCATTTT.

The V call is TRBV27, the J call TRBJ2-5; the D gene is possibly TRBD2 (6 bases). Per the germline V gene, CDR1 is MNHEY and CDR2 is SMNVEV (reference sequence). V lost 6 bases and J lost 1, with 9 bases in between. There are 13 residues in the CDR3. The CDR3 protein is CASRRGSQETQYF. The CDR3 DNA sequence: TGTGCCAGCAGGCGGGGCAGCCAAGAGACCCAGTACTTC.

The chain links TRBV5-1 to TRBJ2-5; TRBD2 agrees at 9 bases. The CDR3 spans 14 residues. Germline loops: CDR1 SGHRS, CDR2 YFSETQ. Unmatched junction bases numbered 6, after V lost 4 bases and J lost 5 bases. CDR3 loop: CASSPAGGLETQYF. The CDR3 region has the DNA TGCGCCAGCAGCCCAGCGGGAGGATTGGAGACCCAGTACTTC.

The rearrangement uses TRBV12-5 and TRBJ1-2, with D perhaps TRBD1 (5 bases). Germline CDR1 reads LGHNT; CDR2 reads FRNRAP. V was clipped by 2 bases and J by 3 bases, with 16 bases between them. The CDR3 sequence is 16 residues long. This chain's CDR3 is CASGLTFIQGYYGYTF. CDR3 nucleotide sequence: TGTGCTAGTGGTTTGACTTTTATCCAGGGCTACTATGGCTACACCTTC.

As to this clone: Other DNA sequences within the sample encode an identical CDR3. V gene TRBV5-1 combines with J gene TRBJ2-1; D not resolved. V lost 0 bases, J lost 4 bases, and 11 bases lay in between. CDR1 is SGHRS, CDR2 YFSETQ, per germline. The CDR3 covers 15 residues. CDR3 loop: CASSLDSSLYNEQFF. As DNA, the CDR3 is TGCGCCAGCAGCTTGGACTCTAGTCTTTACAATGAGCAGTTCTTC.

V is TRBV7-9 and J is TRBJ1-4, with D maybe TRBD1 (5 bases). This CDR3 is built from 15 residues. Trimming took 1 base from V and 5 from J, leaving 11 bases between them. Per the germline V gene, CDR1 is SEHNR and CDR2 is FQNEAQ (reference sequence). CDR3 region: CASSLVGGNNEKLFF. Here the CDR3 DNA reads TGTGCCAGCAGCTTAGTCGGGGGTAACAATGAAAAACTGTTTTTT.

This clone occurred a few times. V and J are TRBV6-5 and TRBJ1-5, with D uncertain. Germline CDR1 is MNHEY and CDR2 is SVGAGI. V was clipped by 8 bases and J by 0 bases, with 14 bases between them. This CDR3 has 15 residues. In DNA, the CDR3 is TGTGCCAGCCACGCGGCCTGGGATAGCAATCAGCCCCAGCATTTT. It is translated as CASHAAWDSNQPQHF.